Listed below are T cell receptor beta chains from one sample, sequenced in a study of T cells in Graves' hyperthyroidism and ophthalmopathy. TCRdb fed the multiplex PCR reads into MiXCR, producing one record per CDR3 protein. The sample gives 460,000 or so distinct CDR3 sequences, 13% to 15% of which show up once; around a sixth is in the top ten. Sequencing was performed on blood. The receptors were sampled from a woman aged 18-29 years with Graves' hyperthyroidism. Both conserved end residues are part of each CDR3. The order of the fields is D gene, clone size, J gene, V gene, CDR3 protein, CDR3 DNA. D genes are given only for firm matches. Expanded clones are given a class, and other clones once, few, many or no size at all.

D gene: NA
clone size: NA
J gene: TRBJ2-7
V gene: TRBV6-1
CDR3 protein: CASSSGAGHASITTYEQYF
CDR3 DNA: TGTGCCAGCAGCTCCGGAGCGGGACACGCGTCAATAACGACCTACGAGCAGTACTTC

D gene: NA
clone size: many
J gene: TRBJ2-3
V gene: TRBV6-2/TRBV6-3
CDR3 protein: CASSYSYRPITPGARDTQYF
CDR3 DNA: TGTGCCAGCAGTTACTCCTACCGACCAATAACGCCTGGTGCACGAGATACGCAGTATTTT

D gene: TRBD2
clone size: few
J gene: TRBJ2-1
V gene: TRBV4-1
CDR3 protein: CASSLPERESYNEQFF
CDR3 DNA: TGCGCCAGCAGCCTTCCCGAGCGGGAGTCCTACAATGAGCAGTTCTTC

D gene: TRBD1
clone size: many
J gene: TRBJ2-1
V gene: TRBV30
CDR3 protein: CAWSTRDRWNNEQFF
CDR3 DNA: TGTGCCTGGAGTACCCGGGACAGGTGGAACAATGAGCAGTTCTTC

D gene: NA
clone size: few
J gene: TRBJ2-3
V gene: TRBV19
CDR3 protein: CATQNAAARDTDTQYF
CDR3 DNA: TGTGCCACCCAGAATGCGGCAGCTCGGGACACAGATACGCAGTATTTT

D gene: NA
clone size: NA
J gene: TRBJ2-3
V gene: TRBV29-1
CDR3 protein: CSVEMGADTDTQYF
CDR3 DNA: TGCAGCGTTGAGATGGGGGCGGATACAGATACGCAGTATTTT

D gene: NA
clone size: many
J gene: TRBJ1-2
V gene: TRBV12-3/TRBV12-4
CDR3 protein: CASSLNSPSGYTF
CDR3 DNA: TGTGCCAGCAGTTTGAACAGCCCTAGCGGCTACACCTTC

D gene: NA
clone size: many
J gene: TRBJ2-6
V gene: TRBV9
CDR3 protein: CASSVRDTGANVLTF
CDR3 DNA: TGTGCCAGCAGCGTACGGGATACTGGGGCCAACGTCCTGACTTTC

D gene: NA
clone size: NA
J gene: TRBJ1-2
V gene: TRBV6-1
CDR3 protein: CALQQDAAKIFNYGYTF
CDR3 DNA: TGTGCGCTACAACAGGACGCAGCCAAAATTTTTAACTATGGCTACACCTTC

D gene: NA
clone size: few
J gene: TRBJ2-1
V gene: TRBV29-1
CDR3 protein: CSVRAAGLYNEQFF
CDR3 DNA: TGCAGCGTTCGAGCAGCTGGACTCTACAATGAGCAGTTCTTC

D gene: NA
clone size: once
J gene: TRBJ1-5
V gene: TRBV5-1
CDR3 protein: CASSFWGTNQPQHF
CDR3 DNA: TGCGCCAGCAGCTTTTGGGGGACCAATCAGCCCCAGCATTTT

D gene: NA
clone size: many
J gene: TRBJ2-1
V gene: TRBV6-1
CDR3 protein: CASRPDRRSYNEQFF
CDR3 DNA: TGTGCCAGCAGACCTGACAGACGATCCTACAATGAGCAGTTCTTC

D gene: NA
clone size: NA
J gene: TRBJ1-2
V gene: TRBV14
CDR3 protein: CASTPADLYSYTF
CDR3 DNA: TGTGCCAGCACCCCGGCAGACCTGTATAGCTACACCTTC

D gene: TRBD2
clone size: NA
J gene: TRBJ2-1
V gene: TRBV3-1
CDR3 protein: CASSLYASGGYNEQFF
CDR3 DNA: TGTGCCAGCAGCTTATACGCTAGCGGGGGATACAATGAGCAGTTCTTC

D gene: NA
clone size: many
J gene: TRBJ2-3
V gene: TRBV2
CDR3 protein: CATNGGTSTDTQYF
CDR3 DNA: TGTGCCACCAATGGCGGGACCAGCACAGATACGCAGTATTTT

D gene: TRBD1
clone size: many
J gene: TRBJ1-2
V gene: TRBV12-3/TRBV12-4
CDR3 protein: CASSTSTGGYGYTF
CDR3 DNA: TGTGCCAGCAGCACTTCGACAGGGGGCTATGGCTACACCTTC

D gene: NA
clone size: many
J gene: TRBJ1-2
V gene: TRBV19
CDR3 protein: CASSPSGRERGFYTF
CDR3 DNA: TGTGCCAGTAGTCCCTCCGGCAGGGAACGGGGTTTTTACACCTTC

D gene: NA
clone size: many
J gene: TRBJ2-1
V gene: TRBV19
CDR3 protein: CASSRTALPDEQFF
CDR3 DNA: TGTGCCAGTAGTAGGACTGCGCTCCCCGATGAGCAGTTCTTC

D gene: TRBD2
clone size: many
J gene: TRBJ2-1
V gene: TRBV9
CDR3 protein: CASSPGTSGGSSYNEQFF
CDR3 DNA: TGTGCCAGCAGCCCCGGGACTAGCGGGGGGAGCTCCTACAATGAGCAGTTCTTC

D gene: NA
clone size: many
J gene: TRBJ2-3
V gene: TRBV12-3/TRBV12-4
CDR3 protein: CASRGLDIKQYF
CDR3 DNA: TGTGCCAGCAGAGGACTGGACATTAAACAGTATTTT

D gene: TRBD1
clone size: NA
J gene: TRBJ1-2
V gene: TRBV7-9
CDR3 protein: CASSSGTVGYTF
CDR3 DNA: TGTGCCAGCAGCTCTGGGACAGTTGGCTACACCTTC

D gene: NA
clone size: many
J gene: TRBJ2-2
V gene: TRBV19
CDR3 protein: CASSILVTNTGELFF
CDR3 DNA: TGTGCCAGTAGTATTTTGGTTACGAACACCGGGGAGCTGTTTTTT

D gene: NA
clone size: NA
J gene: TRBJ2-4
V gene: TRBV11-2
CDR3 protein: CASAQRSFTDIQYF
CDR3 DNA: TGTGCCAGCGCTCAGAGAAGTTTCACAGACATTCAGTACTTC

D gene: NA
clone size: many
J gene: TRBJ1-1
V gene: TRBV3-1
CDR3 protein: CASSPPGQKLEAFF
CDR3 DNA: TGTGCCAGCAGCCCGCCCGGACAGAAGCTTGAAGCTTTCTTT

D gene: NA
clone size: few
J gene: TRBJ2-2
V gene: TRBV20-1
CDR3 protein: CSASPGPNTGELFF
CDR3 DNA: TGCAGTGCTAGCCCGGGACCCAACACCGGGGAGCTGTTTTTT

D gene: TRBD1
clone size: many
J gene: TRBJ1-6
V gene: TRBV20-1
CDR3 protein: CSARDRKQGAGSPLHF
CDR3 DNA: TGCAGTGCTAGAGATAGAAAACAGGGGGCCGGTTCACCCCTCCACTTT

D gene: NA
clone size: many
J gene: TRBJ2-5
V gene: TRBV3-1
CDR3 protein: CASSQDLETQYF
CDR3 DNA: TGTGCCAGCAGCCAAGATCTTGAGACCCAGTACTTC

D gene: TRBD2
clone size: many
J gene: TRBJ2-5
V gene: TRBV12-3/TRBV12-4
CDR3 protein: CASSLMPSGPQQETQYF
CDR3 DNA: TGTGCCAGCAGTTTAATGCCTAGCGGGCCCCAGCAAGAGACCCAGTACTTC

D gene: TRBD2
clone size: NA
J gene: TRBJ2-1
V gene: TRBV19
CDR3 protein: CATESGTSNYNEQFF
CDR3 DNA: TGTGCCACCGAGTCCGGGACTAGCAACTACAATGAGCAGTTCTTC

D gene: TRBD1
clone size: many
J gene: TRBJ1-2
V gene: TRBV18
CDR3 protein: CASSRDSPLEGNYGYTF
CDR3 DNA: TGTGCCAGCTCCCGGGACAGTCCCCTTGAGGGTAACTATGGCTACACCTTC

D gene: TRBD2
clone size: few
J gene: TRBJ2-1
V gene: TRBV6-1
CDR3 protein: CASSFPGLAGYNGQFF
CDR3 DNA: TGTGCCAGCAGCTTCCCGGGACTAGCGGGCTACAATGGGCAGTTCTTC

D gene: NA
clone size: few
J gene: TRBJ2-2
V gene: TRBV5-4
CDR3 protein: CASSSAGGLFF
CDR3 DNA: TGTGCCAGCAGCTCGGCTGGGGGGCTGTTTTTT

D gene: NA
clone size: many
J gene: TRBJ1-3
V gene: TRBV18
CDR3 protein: CASSPQGHSGNTIYF
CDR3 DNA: TGTGCCAGCTCACCCCAGGGGCATTCTGGAAACACCATATATTTT

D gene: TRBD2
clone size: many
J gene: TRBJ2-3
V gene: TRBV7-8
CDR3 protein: CASSLVAGGHQADQATQYF
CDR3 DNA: TGTGCCAGCAGCTTAGTAGCGGGAGGACACCAGGCGGATCAAGCTACGCAGTATTTT

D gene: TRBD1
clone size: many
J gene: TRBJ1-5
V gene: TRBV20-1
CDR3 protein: CSARGGQGSLNQPQHF
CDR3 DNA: TGCAGTGCTAGAGGGGGACAGGGCTCCTTAAATCAGCCCCAGCATTTT

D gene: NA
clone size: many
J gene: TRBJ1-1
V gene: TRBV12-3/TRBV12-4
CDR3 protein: CASSSSGLTEAFF
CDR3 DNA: TGTGCCAGCAGTTCCTCGGGGCTCACTGAAGCTTTCTTT

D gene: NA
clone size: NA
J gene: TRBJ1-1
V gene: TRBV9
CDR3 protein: CASSVVTFGGAFF
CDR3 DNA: TGTGCCAGCAGCGTAGTTACCTTTGGAGGGGCTTTCTTT

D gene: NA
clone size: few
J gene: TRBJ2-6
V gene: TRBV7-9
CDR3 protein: CASSHDRGGANVLTF
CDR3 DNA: TGTGCCAGCAGCCACGACCGAGGTGGGGCCAACGTCCTGACTTTC

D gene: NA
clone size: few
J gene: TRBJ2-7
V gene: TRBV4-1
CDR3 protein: CASSHRSTGFYEQYF
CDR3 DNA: TGCGCCAGCAGCCATCGGTCGACAGGCTTCTACGAGCAGTACTTC

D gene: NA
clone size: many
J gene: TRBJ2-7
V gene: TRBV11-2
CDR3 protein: CASSRPHEQYF
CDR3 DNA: TGTGCCAGCAGCCGCCCCCACGAGCAGTACTTC

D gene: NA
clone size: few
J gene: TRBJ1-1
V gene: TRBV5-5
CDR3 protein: CASSQDSKYTEAFF
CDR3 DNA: TGTGCCAGCAGCCAAGATTCCAAGTACACTGAAGCTTTCTTT

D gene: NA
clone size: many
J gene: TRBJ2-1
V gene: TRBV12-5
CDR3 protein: CASGSSSESSYNEQFF
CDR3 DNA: TGTGCTAGTGGTTCCTCTAGCGAGAGCTCCTACAATGAGCAGTTCTTC

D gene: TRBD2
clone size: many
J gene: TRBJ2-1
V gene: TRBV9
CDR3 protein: CASRSLAGVGNEQFF
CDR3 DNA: TGTGCCAGCAGGTCACTAGCGGGAGTAGGAAATGAGCAGTTCTTC

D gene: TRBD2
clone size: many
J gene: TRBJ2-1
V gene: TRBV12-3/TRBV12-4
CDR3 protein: CASSFTSGGNEQFF
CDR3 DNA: TGTGCCAGCAGCTTCACTAGCGGTGGGAATGAGCAGTTCTTC

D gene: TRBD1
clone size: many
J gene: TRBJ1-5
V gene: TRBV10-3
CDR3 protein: CAISPTGNSNQPQHF
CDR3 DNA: TGTGCCATCAGTCCGACAGGGAACAGCAATCAGCCCCAGCATTTT

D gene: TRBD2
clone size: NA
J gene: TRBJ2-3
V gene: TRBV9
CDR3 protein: CASNYRAGRTDTQYF
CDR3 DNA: TGTGCCAGCAACTATCGAGCGGGGCGCACAGATACGCAGTATTTT

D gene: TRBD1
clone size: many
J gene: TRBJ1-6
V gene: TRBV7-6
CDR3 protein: CASSLGQGAADSPLHF
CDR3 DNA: TGTGCCAGCAGCTTAGGGCAGGGGGCGGCGGATTCACCCCTCCACTTT

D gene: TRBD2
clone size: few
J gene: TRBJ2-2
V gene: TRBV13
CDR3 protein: CASSSRLGGSRVGELFF
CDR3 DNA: TGTGCCAGCAGCTCCAGGTTGGGCGGGAGCCGAGTCGGGGAGCTGTTTTTT

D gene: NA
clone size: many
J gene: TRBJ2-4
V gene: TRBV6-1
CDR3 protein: CASSEEGSLAKNIQYF
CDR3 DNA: TGTGCCAGCAGTGAAGAAGGCAGTCTAGCCAAAAACATTCAGTACTTC

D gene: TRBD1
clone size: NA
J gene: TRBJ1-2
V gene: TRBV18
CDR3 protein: CASSLQTGGWNYGYTF
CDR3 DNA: TGTGCCAGCTCACTACAGACAGGGGGATGGAACTATGGCTACACCTTC

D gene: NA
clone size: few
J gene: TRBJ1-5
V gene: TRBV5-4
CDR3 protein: CASSLSPKGDQPQHF
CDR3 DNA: TGTGCCAGCAGCTTGTCCCCCAAGGGTGATCAGCCCCAGCATTTT